The 18 T cell receptor beta chains below were found in one sample sequenced in a study of shared clonotypes between healthy human individuals. The method was immunoSEQ multiplex PCR; TCRdb's version includes in-frame clones alone and lacks a portion of them. The sample has roughly 530,000 clones, 96% seen once; the top ten hold 0.05% to 0.07%. The sequenced sample was naive CD4+ T cells sorted from blood. Subset reported: CD45RA+ positively selected. These receptors came from a woman aged 25-40 years in good health.

This clone was seen once. V usage is TRBV6-6 and J usage is TRBJ2-3; D remains unclear. Germline CDR1 reads MNHNY; CDR2 reads SVGAGI (reference sequence). The ends were cut back, 4 bases at V and 2 bases at J, with 4 bases in the middle. This CDR3 is built from 12 residues. The CDR3 DNA reads TGTGCCAGCAGTTCCCTCACAGATACGCAGTATTTT. Residues: CASSSLTDTQYF.

The chain joins TRBV28 to TRBJ2-7; 11 bases fit TRBD2. V lost 8 bases, J lost 4 bases, and 10 bases stayed unmatched. From germline, CDR1 is MDHEN and CDR2 SYDVKM. There are 15 residues in the CDR3. Written as DNA, the CDR3 is TGTGCCAGCTCGAATTCGCTAGCGGGAGGTTACGAGCAGTACTTC. Its translation: CASSNSLAGGYEQYF.

The genes are TRBV14 and TRBJ2-7, with 10 bases aligning to TRBD1. The CDR3 is 15 amino acids. Trimming took 4 bases from V and 5 from J; bases not matched to a gene: 8. Looked up from germline, CDR1 is SGHDN and CDR2 is FVKESK. This CDR3 is CASSPTTGGFHEQYF. The DNA for the CDR3 is TGTGCCAGCAGCCCCACGACAGGGGGCTTTCACGAGCAGTACTTC.

This clone appeared once. This sample also contains other DNA sequences that code for the same CDR3. V usage is TRBV5-1 and J usage is TRBJ1-1; D ambiguous. Germline CDR1 is SGHRS and CDR2 is YFSETQ. This CDR3 region has 13 residues. V lost 1 base to trimming and J lost 3 bases, with 7 bases between them. CDR3 residues: CASSLIGDTEAFF. The CDR3 DNA is TGCGCCAGCAGCTTGATCGGGGACACTGAAGCTTTCTTT.

This rearrangement joins TRBV7-2 to TRBJ2-1, with D uncertain. V lost 1 base and J lost 6, with 13 bases in between. Germline lookup yields CDR1 SGHTA and CDR2 FQGNSA. The CDR3 spans 15 residues. The CDR3 sequence is CASSLDRGSFNEQFF. In nucleotides, the CDR3 is TGTGCCAGCAGCTTAGATAGAGGCAGTTTCAATGAGCAGTTCTTC.

J is TRBJ2-3 and V is TRBV27; D is ambiguous. CDR1 MNHEY and CDR2 SMNVEV come from the germline V gene (reference sequence). The CDR3 totals 14 residues. V gave up 3 bases and J gave up 1 base, with 8 bases separating them. The CDR3 loop is CASSFRVGTDTQYF. The CDR3 nucleotides read TGTGCCAGCAGTTTTCGGGTGGGCACAGATACGCAGTATTTT.

This chain links TRBV4-1 with TRBJ1-6, with D possibly TRBD1 on 6 matching bases. Germline V CDR1 and CDR2: MGHRA, YSYEKL. CDR3 length equals 14 residues. Between the trimmed V and J ends, which lost 2 bases and 7 bases, there was a span of 9 bases. CDR3 sequence reads: CASSQRQGNSPLHF. The CDR3 nucleotides read TGCGCCAGCAGCCAAAGGCAGGGGAATTCACCCCTCCACTTT.

In this sample, this clone turned up once. The chain is built from TRBV21-1 and TRBJ2-1; the table's D call of TRBD2 was not tested on the DNA. TRBV21-1 is noted as a pseudogene. The CDR3 length is 16 residues. CDR3 residues: CASSKGAGSSYNEQFF. The CDR3 DNA reads TGTGCCAGCAGCAAAGGGGCGGGGAGCTCCTACAATGAGCAGTTCTTC.

The J gene is TRBJ1-6, the V gene TRBV27; TRBD1 might be the D (5 bases). Trimming shortened V by 2 bases and J by 6 bases, and 11 bases separated the two germline ends. Germline assignment: CDR1 MNHEY and CDR2 SMNVEV (reference sequence). The CDR3 spans 15 residues. CDR3 loop: CASSLRQGLNSPLHF. CDR3 nucleotide sequence: TGTGCCAGCAGTTTACGGCAGGGCCTTAATTCACCCCTCCACTTT.

The chain has TRBV7-6 and TRBJ2-1, with D perhaps TRBD2 (6 bases). The germline V gene has CDR1 SGHVS and CDR2 FNYEAQ. The CDR3 is 15 residues long. The V and J ends lost 3 bases and 9 bases respectively, with 18 bases between them. The CDR3 is CASSFGSSWRGEQFF. CDR3 DNA sequence: TGTGCCAGCAGCTTCGGATCTTCCTGGCGGGGTGAGCAGTTCTTC.

The genes are TRBV6-6 and TRBJ2-5, with 8 bases aligning to TRBD1. Germline-derived CDR1 and CDR2 are MNHNY and SVGAGI (reference sequence). Unmatched junction bases numbered 4, after V lost 6 bases and J lost 4 bases. CDR3 size: 13 residues. CDR3 in DNA: TGTGCCAGCAGCCCCGGACAGGGAGAGACCCAGTACTTC. Its translation: CASSPGQGETQYF.

V gene TRBV7-6 combines with J gene TRBJ2-7, with 7 nucleotides matching TRBD1. Germline V lookup: CDR1 SGHVS, CDR2 FNYEAQ. This CDR3 comprises 12 residues. V trimming: 3 bases; J trimming: 6 bases; junction bases outside the gene matches: 2. In DNA form, the CDR3 reads TGTGCCAGCAGCTTGACAGGGCCCGAGCAGTACTTC. Translating gives CASSLTGPEQYF.

The chain is built from TRBV2 and TRBJ2-1; D possibly corresponds to TRBD2 (7 bases). Looked up from germline, CDR1 is SNHLY and CDR2 is FYNNEI. The CDR3 spans 18 residues. The V gene lost 0 bases and the J gene lost 0 bases, with 15 bases spanning the gap. This CDR3 is CASSEAPAGASSYNEQFF. In nucleotides, the CDR3 is TGTGCCAGCAGTGAAGCGCCGGCGGGGGCAAGCTCCTACAATGAGCAGTTCTTC.

The chain recombines TRBV5-1 with TRBJ2-1; tentative D call: TRBD2 (5 bases). Trimming left V 4 bases short and J 4 bases short, with 15 bases between. Germline V gives CDR1 SGHRS, CDR2 YFSETQ. The CDR3 has 15 residues. This CDR3 is CASSLDYSLYNEQFF. CDR3 nucleotide sequence: TGCGCCAGCAGCCTAGACTATTCCCTATACAATGAGCAGTTCTTC.

The chain has TRBV9 and TRBJ2-2, with D unclear. The CDR3 runs 13 residues. The germline gives CDR1 SGDLS, CDR2 YYNGEE. V was cut by 0 bases and J by 6 bases, with 6 bases left in between. The CDR3 DNA reads TGTGCCAGCAGCGTAGATGTACCCGGGGAGCTGTTTTTT. This translates into CASSVDVPGELFF.

The gene calls are TRBV11-3 and TRBJ2-1; 8 nucleotides align to TRBD2. V was clipped by 6 bases and J by 6 bases; unmatched bases: 13. CDR1 is SGHNT and CDR2 is YENEEA in the germline V gene. This CDR3 has 16 residues. The DNA of the CDR3 is TGTGCCAGCAGGAAGGCCCCCGAAAGCGGGAGCAATGAGCAGTTCTTC. This gives the protein CASRKAPESGSNEQFF.

This CDR3 is CASSSMAGRFNQPQHF. The CDR3 bases are TGTGCCAGTAGTTCAATGGCAGGTCGGTTCAATCAGCCCCAGCATTTT. V gene TRBV19 combines with J gene TRBJ1-5; D remains ambiguous. Germline V gene sequence: CDR1 LNHDA, CDR2 SQIVND (reference sequence). Trimming stripped 5 bases from V and 3 bases from J, with 17 bases between. The CDR3 is 16 residues long.

The V gene is TRBV30, the J gene TRBJ2-3; D is undetermined. Germline V lookup: CDR1 GTSNPN, CDR2 SVGIG (reference sequence). Trimming cost V 2 bases and J 6 bases, with 9 bases left between them. The CDR3 has 12 residues. The CDR3 coding sequence is TGTGCCTGGAGTTTTCTTGGGGATACGCAGTATTTT. Amino acids: CAWSFLGDTQYF.